This T cell receptor (beta chain) was recovered during a study of CD8 T cells in ankylosing spondylitis. CDR1 is SGHTA and CDR2 is FQGNSA in the germline V gene. The V gene lost 3 bases and the J gene lost 0 bases, with 9 bases spanning the gap. CDR3 length: 15 amino acids. The sample holds a few counts of this clonotype. It was by quantitative 5'-RACE with molecular barcodes that TCR beta libraries were made. In TCRdb, the 5' RACE reads were re-called with MiXCR into one record per CDR3 protein. This repertoire shows about 270,000 distinct CDR3 sequences, roughly 32% found once; its top ten account for 4% to 5%.

The V gene is TRBV7-2, the J gene TRBJ2-1; D gene unclear. This sequence originates from a male donor with ankylosing spondylitis or in good health (not recorded which). Material for sequencing was blood, either unsorted or a sorted T cell fraction (not recorded which). The CDR3 nucleotides read TGTGCCAGCAGCTTGGTGATGAGCTCCTACAATGAGCAGTTCTTC. This translates into CASSLVMSSYNEQFF. Full variable domain (remainder filled in from reference TRBV7-2 and TRBJ2-1): GAGVSQSPSNKVTEKGKDVELRCDPISGHTALYWYRQSLGQGLEFLIYFQGNSAPDKSGLPSDRFSAERTGGSVSTLTIQRTQQEDSAVYLCASSLVMSSYNEQFFGPGTRLTVL.